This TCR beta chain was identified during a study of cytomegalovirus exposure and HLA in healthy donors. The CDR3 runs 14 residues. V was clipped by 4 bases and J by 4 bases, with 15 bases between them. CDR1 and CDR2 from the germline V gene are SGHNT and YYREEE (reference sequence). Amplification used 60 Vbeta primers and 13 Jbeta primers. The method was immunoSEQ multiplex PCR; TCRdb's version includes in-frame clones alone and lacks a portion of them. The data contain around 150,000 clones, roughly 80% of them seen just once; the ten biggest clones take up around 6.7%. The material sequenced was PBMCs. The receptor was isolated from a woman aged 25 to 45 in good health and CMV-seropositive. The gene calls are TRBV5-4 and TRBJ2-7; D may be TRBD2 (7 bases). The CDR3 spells CASSPGGRPYEQYF. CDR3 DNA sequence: TGTGCCAGCAGCCCGGGGGGCCGCCCTTACGAGCAGTACTTC.